The 29 T cell receptor beta chains given below trace back to one sample, sequenced in a study of radiation and T cells in renal cell carcinoma. Sequencing was performed with immunoSEQ multiplex PCR; in TCRdb, only in-frame clones are kept and a portion is missing. Among 60,000 to 75,000 clones listed, 65% to 80% were seen once. The time point denotes: blood 4 weeks post-SBRT, at nephrectomy. The treatment: 15 Gy SBRT to primary tumor, nephrectomy 4 weeks later. Sequenced material: blood, taken from a patient whose treatment included radiotherapy and nephrectomy. Receptors originate from a man aged 60 to 75 with renal cell carcinoma.

This clone was found once. The chain uses TRBV2 and TRBJ1-2; perhaps TRBD1 as D (5 bases). Germline V gene lookup returns CDR1 SNHLY and CDR2 FYNNEI. CDR3 length: 13 amino acids. V dropped 5 bases and J dropped 6 bases, with 13 bases sitting between them. The CDR3 sequence is CASSRAGNDGYTF. CDR3 nucleotide sequence: TGTGCCAGCAGTCGGGCAGGGAACGATGGCTACACCTTC. The whole variable domain, filled in from reference TRBV2 and TRBJ1-2, reads EPEVTQTPSHQVTQMGQEVILRCVPISNHLYFYWYRQILGQKVEFLVSFYNNEISEKSEIFDDQFSVERPDGSNFTLKIRSTKLEDSAMYFCASSRAGNDGYTFGSGTRLTVV.

The chain combines TRBV20-1 with TRBJ2-3, with no clear D. This CDR3 comprises 11 residues. Germline V gene sequence: CDR1 DFQATT, CDR2 SNEGSKA (reference sequence). Trimming removed 3 bases at V and 4 bases at J, with 5 bases between. CDR3 in amino acids: CSASVADTQYF. The CDR3, as DNA: TGCAGTGCTAGTGTCGCAGATACGCAGTATTTT.

The V call is TRBV9, the J call TRBJ1-2; D is unclear. From germline, CDR1 is SGDLS and CDR2 YYNGEE. Trimming cost V 0 bases and J 10 bases, with 19 bases left between them. CDR3 length: 15 amino acids. As DNA, the CDR3 is TGTGCCAGCAGCGTAGACCCGGGAACGGTTCAGGACTACACCTTC. It translates to CASSVDPGTVQDYTF.

The chain uses TRBV19 and TRBJ2-5; tentative D call: TRBD2 (7 bases). Germline values: CDR1 LNHDA, CDR2 SQIVND (reference sequence). The CDR3 covers 16 residues. Trimming left V 3 bases short and J 3 bases short, with 17 bases between. The CDR3 here is CASSILGRGGEETQYF. The CDR3 DNA reads TGTGCCAGTAGTATCCTCGGGAGAGGGGGGGAAGAGACCCAGTACTTC.

This clone was picked up a small number of times. The chain links TRBV19 to TRBJ1-1; 9 bases agree with TRBD1. Germline V gene sequence: CDR1 LNHDA, CDR2 SQIVND (reference sequence). The CDR3 runs to 13 residues. Trimming took 5 bases from V and 4 from J; bases not matched to a gene: 2. CDR3 in amino acids: CASSETGGTEAFF. DNA for the CDR3: TGTGCCAGTAGTGAGACAGGGGGCACTGAAGCTTTCTTT.

This rearrangement joins TRBV19 to TRBJ1-4; the D gene is possibly TRBD1 (5 bases). Germline values: CDR1 LNHDA, CDR2 SQIVND (reference sequence). The CDR3 has 15 amino acids. V lost 6 bases to trimming and J lost 2 bases, with 13 bases between them. CDR3 protein: CASRMTARTNEKLFF. Here the CDR3 DNA reads TGTGCCAGTAGGATGACAGCAAGGACTAATGAAAAACTGTTTTTT.

The chain is built from TRBV30 and TRBJ1-3, with D possibly being TRBD1 (5 bases). Trimming left V 4 bases short and J 0 bases short, with 22 bases between. The length of the CDR3 is 18 residues. Germline V gene lookup returns CDR1 GTSNPN and CDR2 SVGIG (reference sequence). The CDR3 DNA follows: TGTGCCTGGAATAAAAAGCTCACCAGGGCGAACTCTGGAAACACCATATATTTT. This translates into CAWNKKLTRANSGNTIYF.

V gene TRBV4-3 combines with J gene TRBJ1-2; D possibly corresponds to TRBD1 (6 bases). The length of the CDR3 is 15 residues. CDR1 and CDR2 (germline): LGHNA, YSLEER. Between the trimmed V and J ends, which lost 0 bases and 4 bases, there was a span of 12 bases. CDR3 in amino acids: CASSQDFGGGYGYTF. The DNA for the CDR3 is TGCGCCAGCAGCCAAGATTTCGGGGGCGGCTATGGCTACACCTTC.

The chain couples TRBV19 to TRBJ2-5; a possible D gene is TRBD2 (7 bases). The V and J ends lost 1 base and 5 bases respectively, with 11 bases between them. Germline-derived CDR1 and CDR2 are LNHDA and SQIVND (reference sequence). CDR3 length: 14 amino acids. The CDR3 DNA sequence: TGTGCCAGTAGTATAGGCAGGGGAGGGGAGACCCAGTACTTC. This gives the protein CASSIGRGGETQYF.

The chain combines TRBV6-5 with TRBJ2-7; D ambiguous. The CDR3 consists of 11 residues. Germline lookup yields CDR1 MNHEY and CDR2 SVGAGI. Trimming took 5 bases from V and 7 from J, leaving 9 bases between them. The CDR3 is CASSELREQYV. The CDR3 coding sequence is TGTGCCAGCAGTGAACTGCGGGAGCAGTACGTC.

The rearrangement uses TRBV2 and TRBJ2-7; D is ambiguous. CDR3 length: 14 amino acids. V was trimmed by 5 bases and J by 5 bases, leaving 16 bases between them. Germline CDR1 and CDR2: SNHLY and FYNNEI. The CDR3 coding sequence is TGTGCCAGCAGTTGGTTGTCATCCTCTGACGAGCAGTACTTC. Its translation: CASSWLSSSDEQYF.

This chain uses TRBV5-6 with TRBJ2-5; D remains ambiguous. The CDR3 extends over 17 amino acids. Germline CDR1 SGHDT, CDR2 YYEEEE. Trimming shortened V by 3 bases and J by 5 bases, and 23 bases separated the two germline ends. As DNA, the CDR3 is TGTGCCAGCAGCTACTCGGCAGAGGCCCCAGTGGGGGAGACCCAGTACTTC. This sequence encodes CASSYSAEAPVGETQYF.

The chain couples TRBV7-9 to TRBJ1-1, with no clear D. In germline, CDR1 is SEHNR, CDR2 FQNEAQ (reference sequence). V dropped 5 bases and J dropped 1 base, with 5 bases sitting between them. The CDR3 length is 12 residues. The CDR3 region has the DNA TGTGCCAGCAGCCCTCAGAACACTGAAGCTTTCTTT. Translating it yields CASSPQNTEAFF.

The rearrangement joins TRBV19 to TRBJ1-5, with D unclear. Germline loops: CDR1 LNHDA, CDR2 SQIVND (reference sequence). Between the trimmed V and J ends, which lost 4 bases and 1 base, there was a span of 11 bases. The CDR3 has 15 amino acids. CDR3 DNA: TGTGCCAGTAGTAAAGCGACACAGAGCAATCAGCCCCAGCATTTT. Amino acids: CASSKATQSNQPQHF.

The chain employs TRBV19 and TRBJ1-1, with 7 bases lining up with TRBD1. The CDR3 is 14 amino acids. V shed 4 bases, J shed 4 bases, and the junction held 6 bases outside the gene matches. The germline V gene has CDR1 LNHDA and CDR2 SQIVND (reference sequence). The CDR3 DNA sequence: TGTGCCAGTAGTACCGACAGGGAAGTCACTGAAGCTTTCTTT. As protein: CASSTDREVTEAFF. The complete variable domain, with remaining parts taken from reference TRBV19 and TRBJ1-1, reads DGGITQSPKYLFRKEGQNVTLSCEQNLNHDAMYWYRQDPGQGLRLIYYSQIVNDFQKGDIAEGYSVSREKKESFPLTVTSAQKNPTAFYLCASSTDREVTEAFFGQGTRLTVV.

The CDR3 DNA reads as TGTGCCAGCAGCTCCGACACCTCTGGAAACACCATATATTTT. This gives the protein CASSSDTSGNTIYF. This rearrangement joins TRBV6-6 to TRBJ1-3; D ambiguous. Germline lookup yields CDR1 MNHNY and CDR2 SVGAGI (reference sequence). With 6 bases removed from V and 0 bases from J, the gap between germline ends came to 9 bases. The CDR3 length is 14 residues.

The chain recombines TRBV7-2 with TRBJ2-2; 10 bases are a match to TRBD1. The CDR3 totals 15 residues. The germline CDR1 and CDR2 sequences are SGHTA and FQGNSA. Trimming cost V 5 bases and J 8 bases; bases outside gene matches: 8. The DNA for the CDR3 is TGTGCCAGCAGCAGCCGGGACAGGGGTCGGGGGGAGCTGTTTTTT. This encodes CASSSRDRGRGELFF. Combining the CDR3 with reference TRBV7-2 and TRBJ2-2 gives the whole variable domain GAGVSQSPSNKVTEKGKDVELRCDPISGHTALYWYRQSLGQGLEFLIYFQGNSAPDKSGLPSDRFSAERTGGSVSTLTIQRTQQEDSAVYLCASSSRDRGRGELFFGEGSRLTVL.

The V and J genes are TRBV29-1 and TRBJ1-1; D may be TRBD1 (5 bases). The CDR3 contains 9 residues. V was trimmed by 7 bases and J by 8 bases, leaving 8 bases between them. Germline CDR1 and CDR2: SQVTM and ANQGSEA. The CDR3 nucleotides read TGCAGCGGGGACCGGGAAGCTTTCTTT. Protein: CSGDREAFF.

The gene calls are TRBV30 and TRBJ1-2, with unresolved D. Germline V gene lookup returns CDR1 GTSNPN and CDR2 SVGIG (reference sequence). CDR3 length equals 15 residues. Trimming shortened V by 2 bases and J by 2 bases, and 15 bases separated the two germline ends. CDR3 nucleotide sequence: TGTGCCTGGAGTCGGATCCCCTCGGACAACTATGGCTACACCTTC. Its translation: CAWSRIPSDNYGYTF.

The chain uses TRBV6-1 and TRBJ1-4; 7 bases map to TRBD1. V dropped 2 bases and J dropped 8; count of bases not matched to a gene: 8. The CDR3 spans 15 residues. Germline V CDR1 and CDR2: MNHNS, SASEGT. CDR3 DNA: TGTGCCAGCAGTGAAAGGACAGGTGGAGGGGAAAAACTGTTTTTT. Encoded protein: CASSERTGGGEKLFF.

The CDR3 spells CASRGVESPLHF. The DNA of the CDR3 is TGTGCCAGCAGGGGTGTAGAATCACCCCTCCACTTT. J is TRBJ1-6 and V is TRBV6-6; D unresolved. Germline CDR1 and CDR2: MNHNY and SVGAGI (reference sequence). This CDR3 is built from 12 residues. V was pared by 6 bases and J by 10 bases, with 10 bases between.

The J gene is TRBJ2-1, the V gene TRBV10-3; the D gene is possibly TRBD2 (6 bases). There are 14 residues in the CDR3. Germline V CDR1 and CDR2: ENHRY, SYGVKD. V was pared by 10 bases and J by 2 bases, with 15 bases between. CDR3 sequence: CATQGLSPYNEQFF. The CDR3 DNA follows: TGTGCCACCCAGGGACTGTCCCCCTACAATGAGCAGTTCTTC.

A few counts support this clone. The chain carries TRBV5-5 and TRBJ1-1; TRBD1 matches 9 bases. Trimming took 1 base from V and 4 from J; bases not matched to a gene: 2. This CDR3 is built from 14 residues. Germline V gives CDR1 SGHKS, CDR2 YYEKEE (reference sequence). The chain's CDR3 is CASSLRTGVTEAFF. CDR3 DNA sequence: TGTGCCAGCAGCTTGCGGACAGGGGTCACTGAAGCTTTCTTT.

The chain has TRBV6-5 and TRBJ1-2; weak D call: TRBD1 (5 bases). The germline CDR1 and CDR2 sequences are MNHEY and SVGAGI. CDR3 length: 13 residues. The ends were cut back, 7 bases at V and 8 bases at J, with 17 bases in the middle. CDR3 sequence: CASMGGTRRGYTF. The CDR3 nucleotides read TGTGCCAGCATGGGCGGGACTAGACGAGGCTACACCTTC.

The chain uses TRBV6-5 and TRBJ1-6; no firm D call. The CDR3 covers 14 residues. Germline assignment: CDR1 MNHEY and CDR2 SVGAGI. Trimming left V 0 bases short and J 10 bases short, with 10 bases between. The CDR3 region is CASSYSEERSPLHF. The CDR3 nucleotides are TGTGCCAGCAGTTACTCAGAGGAGAGGTCACCCCTCCACTTT.

The chain carries TRBV29-1 and TRBJ1-2, with D maybe TRBD1 (5 bases). V lost 7 bases and J lost 3, with 12 bases in between. The germline V gene has CDR1 SQVTM and CDR2 ANQGSEA. The CDR3 extends over 12 amino acids. CDR3 nucleotide sequence: TGCAGCGGCGAACTCAGGGACTATGGCTACACCTTC. It translates to CSGELRDYGYTF.

This chain joins TRBV7-6 and TRBJ1-2; D is unclear. The V and J ends lost 1 base and 3 bases respectively, with 9 bases between them. The germline V gene has CDR1 SGHVS and CDR2 FNYEAQ. The CDR3 loop spans 14 amino acids. The CDR3 is CASSLEEKHYGYTF. CDR3 sequence (DNA): TGTGCCAGCAGCTTAGAAGAAAAACACTATGGCTACACCTTC.

The CDR3 region has the DNA TGTGCCAGCAGTCTCCGACAGGGAGAATCACCCCTCCACTTT. Its translation: CASSLRQGESPLHF. The chain recombines TRBV6-5 with TRBJ1-6, with TRBD1 identical over 7 bases. After removal of 5 bases from V and 10 bases from J, the junction contained 8 bases not matched to a gene. Germline CDR1 reads MNHEY; CDR2 reads SVGAGI. This CDR3 region has 14 residues.

This sequence joins TRBV29-1 and TRBJ1-5, with 7 positions matching TRBD1. V dropped 4 bases and J dropped 4; count of bases not matched to a gene: 10. Germline CDR1 SQVTM, CDR2 ANQGSEA. This CDR3 has 15 residues. CDR3 in amino acids: CSVVVTGTGNQPQHF. The CDR3 coding sequence is TGCAGCGTTGTTGTGACAGGGACCGGTAATCAGCCCCAGCATTTT.